Presented here are 5 T cell receptor beta chains from one specimen sequenced in a study of tumor-infiltrating lymphocytes in oesophageal squamous cell carcinoma. From the PCR reads, TCRdb called clonotypes with MiXCR, one entry per CDR3 protein. The table has 6,500 to 8,500 distinct CDR3 sequences, roughly 14% seen once. The sequencing sample was made of blood. All receptors come from a male donor with esophageal squamous cell carcinoma.

A remark on this clonotype: The junction and the germline gene differ at one end; a read error may be behind it. The chain recombines TRBV6-1 with TRBJ2-6; 10 nucleotides agree with TRBD2. The closer fit of TRBJ2-1 to the DNA end suggests the J call may be wrong. Germline assignment: CDR1 MNHNS and CDR2 SASEGT. The CDR3 runs to 17 residues. This CDR3 reads CASSYRSGGALGNEQFF. CDR3 nucleotides: TGTGCTAGCAGTTACAGGAGCGGGGGGGCATTAGGGAATGAGCAGTTCTTC.

A remark on this clonotype: Because the CDR3 is missing its conserved closing phenylalanine or tryptophan, this is likely a read error. The chain employs TRBV27 and TRBJ2-3, with 7 bases fitting TRBD2. The CDR3 consists of 14 residues. J was trimmed by 2 bases and V by 6 bases; bases with no gene match: 5. CDR1 is MNHEY, CDR2 SMNVEV, per germline (reference sequence). Here the CDR3 reads CASRRGLITDTQYL. The CDR3 DNA is TGTGCCAGCAGACGGGGACTAATCACAGATACGCAGTATTTG.

There are many counts of this clonotype. The chain employs TRBV10-1 and TRBJ2-2, with 9 positions matching TRBD2. The J segment lost 5 bases and the V segment lost 0 bases, leaving 7 bases of the junction unmatched. Germline V gene data show CDR1 as WNHNN and CDR2 as SYGVQD (reference sequence). This CDR3 contains 17 residues. The CDR3 spells CASSESGGTSWTGELFF. CDR3 DNA: TGCGCCAGCAGTGAGTCGGGGGGGACTAGCTGGACCGGGGAGCTGTTTTTT.

This clonotype was found a few times. The V call is TRBV15, the J call TRBJ1-1, with 9 bases lining up with TRBD1. J was trimmed by 4 bases and V by 4 bases; bases with no gene match: 7. The CDR3 runs 15 residues. Per the germline V gene, CDR1 is LNHNV and CDR2 is YYDKDF (reference sequence). DNA for the CDR3: TGTGCCACCAGCAACCCGCTGACAGGGGGCACTGAAGCTTTCTTT. Its translation: CATSNPLTGGTEAFF.

On this clonotype itself: At one end, the junction sequence differs from germline, possibly due to a read error. V usage is TRBV11-2 and J usage is TRBJ2-3, with 7 bases aligning to TRBD2. Germline CDR1 is SGHAT and CDR2 is FQNNGV. This CDR3 region has 12 residues. CDR3 residues: CASSSGDYEQFF. The CDR3 nucleotides read TGTGCCAGCAGCTCCGGGGACTACGAGCAGTTCTTT. The whole variable domain, filled in from reference TRBV11-2 and TRBJ2-3, reads EAGVAQSPRYKIIEKRQSVAFWCNPISGHATLYWYQQILGQGPKLLIQFQNNGVVDDSQLPKDRFSAERLKGVDSTLKIQPAKLEDSAVYLCASSSGDYEQFFGPGTRLTVL.